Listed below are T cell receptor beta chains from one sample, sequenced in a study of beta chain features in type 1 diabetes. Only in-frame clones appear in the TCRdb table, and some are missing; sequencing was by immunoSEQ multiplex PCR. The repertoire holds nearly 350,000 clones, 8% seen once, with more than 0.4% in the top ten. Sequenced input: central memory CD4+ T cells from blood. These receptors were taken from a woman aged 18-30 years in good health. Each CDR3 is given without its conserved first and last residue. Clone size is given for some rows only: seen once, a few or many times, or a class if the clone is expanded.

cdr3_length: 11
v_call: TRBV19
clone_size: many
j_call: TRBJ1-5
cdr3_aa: ASSIGALQPQH

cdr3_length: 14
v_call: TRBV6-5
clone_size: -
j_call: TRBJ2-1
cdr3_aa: ASSYSLGSAHNEQF

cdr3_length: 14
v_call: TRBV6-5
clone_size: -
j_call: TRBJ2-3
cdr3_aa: ASSYGLAGGTDTQY

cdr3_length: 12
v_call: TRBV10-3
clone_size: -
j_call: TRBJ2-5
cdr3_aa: AISAGGGLETQY

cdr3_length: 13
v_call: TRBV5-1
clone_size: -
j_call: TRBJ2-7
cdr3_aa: ASSLGQGAFYEQY

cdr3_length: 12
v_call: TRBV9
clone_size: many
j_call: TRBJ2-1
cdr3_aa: ASSGLAGSVEQF

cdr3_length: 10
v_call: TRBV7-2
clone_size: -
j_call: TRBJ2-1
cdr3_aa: ASSLTGNEQF

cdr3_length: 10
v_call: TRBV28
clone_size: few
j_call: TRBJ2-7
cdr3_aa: ASSLQESEQY

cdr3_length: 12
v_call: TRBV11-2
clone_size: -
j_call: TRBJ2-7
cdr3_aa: ASSLDSGTSNLY

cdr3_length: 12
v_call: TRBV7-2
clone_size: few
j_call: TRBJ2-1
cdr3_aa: ASSQRGFPDEQF

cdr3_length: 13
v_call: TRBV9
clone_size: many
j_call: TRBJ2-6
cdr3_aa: ASSVGLSGANVLT

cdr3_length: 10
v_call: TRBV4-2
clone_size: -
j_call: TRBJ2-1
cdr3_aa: ASSQEVGEQF

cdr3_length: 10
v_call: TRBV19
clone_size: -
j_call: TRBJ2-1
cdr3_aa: ASTFRDNEQF

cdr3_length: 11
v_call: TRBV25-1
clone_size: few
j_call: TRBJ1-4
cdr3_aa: ASRDYRGEKLF

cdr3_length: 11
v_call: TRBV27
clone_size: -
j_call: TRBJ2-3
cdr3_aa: ASSSASTDTQY

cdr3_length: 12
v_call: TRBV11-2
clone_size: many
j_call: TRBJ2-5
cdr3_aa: ASSLVGGVETQY

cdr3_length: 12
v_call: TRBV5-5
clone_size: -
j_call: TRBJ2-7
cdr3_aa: ASSFQGNLYEQY

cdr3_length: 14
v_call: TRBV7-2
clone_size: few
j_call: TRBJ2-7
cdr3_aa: ASSSGTSGSLSEQY

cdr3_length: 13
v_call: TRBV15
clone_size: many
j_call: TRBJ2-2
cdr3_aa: AIAPGGRRTGELF

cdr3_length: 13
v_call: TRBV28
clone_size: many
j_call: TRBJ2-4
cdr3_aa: ASSSPSGLGNIQY

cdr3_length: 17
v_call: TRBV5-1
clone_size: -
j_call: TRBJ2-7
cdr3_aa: ASSQEGWTGGRISYEQY

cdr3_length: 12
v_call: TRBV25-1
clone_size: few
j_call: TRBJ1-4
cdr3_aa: ASSSLRGNEKLF

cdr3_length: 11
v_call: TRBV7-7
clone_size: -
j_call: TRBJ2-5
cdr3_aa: ASSLFLEETQY

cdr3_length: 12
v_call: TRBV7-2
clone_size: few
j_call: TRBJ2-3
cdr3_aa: ASSLGVFTDTQY

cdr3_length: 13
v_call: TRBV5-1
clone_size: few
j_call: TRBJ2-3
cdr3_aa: ASSSGTSGSHTQY

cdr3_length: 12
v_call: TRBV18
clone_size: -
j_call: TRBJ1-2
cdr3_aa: ATSPPSTGDGYT

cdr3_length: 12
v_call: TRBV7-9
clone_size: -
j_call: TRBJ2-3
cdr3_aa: ASSYRRELDTQY

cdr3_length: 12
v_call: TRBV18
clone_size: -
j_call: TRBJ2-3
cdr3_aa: ASSPPTIRATQY

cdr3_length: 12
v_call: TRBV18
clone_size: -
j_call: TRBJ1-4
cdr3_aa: ASSPPGASEKLF

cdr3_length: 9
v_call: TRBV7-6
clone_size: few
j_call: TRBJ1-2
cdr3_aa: ASSIGDGYT

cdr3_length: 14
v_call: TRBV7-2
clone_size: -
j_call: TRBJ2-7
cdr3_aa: ASSLAAGTEQYEQY

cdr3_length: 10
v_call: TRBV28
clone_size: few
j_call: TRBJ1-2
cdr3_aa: ATGGHNYGYT

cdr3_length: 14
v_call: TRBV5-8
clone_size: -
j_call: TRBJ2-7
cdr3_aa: ASSPWFGTETYEQY

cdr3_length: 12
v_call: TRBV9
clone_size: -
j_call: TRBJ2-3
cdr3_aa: ASSVVPSTDTQY

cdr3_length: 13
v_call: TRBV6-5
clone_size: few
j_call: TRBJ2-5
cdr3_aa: ASSRTSGRAETQY

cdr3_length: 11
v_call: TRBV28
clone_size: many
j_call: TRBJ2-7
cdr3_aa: ASRFGTTYEQY

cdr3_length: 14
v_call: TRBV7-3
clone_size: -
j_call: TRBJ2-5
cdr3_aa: ASSLPTSWRQETQY

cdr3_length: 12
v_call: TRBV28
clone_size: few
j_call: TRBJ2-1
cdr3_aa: ASRRTSGNREQF

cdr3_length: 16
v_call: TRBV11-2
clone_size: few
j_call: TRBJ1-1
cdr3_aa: ASSTAPFSVLFTTEAF

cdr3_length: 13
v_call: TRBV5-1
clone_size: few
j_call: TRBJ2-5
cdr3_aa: ASTNSGAFQETQY

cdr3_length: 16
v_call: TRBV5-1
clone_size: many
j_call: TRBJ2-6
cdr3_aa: ASSLIGTGSSGANVLT

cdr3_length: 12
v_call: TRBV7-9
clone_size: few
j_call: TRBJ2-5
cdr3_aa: ASSLFAGERTQY

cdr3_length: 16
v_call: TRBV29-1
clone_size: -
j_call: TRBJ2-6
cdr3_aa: SVEDKAETGPGANVLT

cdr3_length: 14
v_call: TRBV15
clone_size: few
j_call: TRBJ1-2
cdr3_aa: ATSRDRDRPNYGYT

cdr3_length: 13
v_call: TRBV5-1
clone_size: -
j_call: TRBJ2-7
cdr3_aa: ASSLQTSYAAEQY

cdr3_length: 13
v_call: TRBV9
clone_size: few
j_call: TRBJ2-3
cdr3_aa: ASGGGVWGTDTQY

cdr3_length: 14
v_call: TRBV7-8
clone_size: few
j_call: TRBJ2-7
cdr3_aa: ASSLGVAGGRAGQY

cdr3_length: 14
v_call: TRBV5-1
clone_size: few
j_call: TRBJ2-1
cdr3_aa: ASSLPYTDRYNEQF

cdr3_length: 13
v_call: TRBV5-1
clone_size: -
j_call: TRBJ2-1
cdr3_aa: ASSLVTSGSGEQF

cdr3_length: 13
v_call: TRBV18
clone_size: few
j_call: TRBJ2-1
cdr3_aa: ASSRGRESYNEQF

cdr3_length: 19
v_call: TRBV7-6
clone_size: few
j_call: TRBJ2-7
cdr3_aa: ASSSSLLAPGLAGVPYEQY